The clone carrying this TCR beta chain was counted many times. Its antigen remains unidentified. None of the patients had undergone any treatment ahead of thyroid surgery. This sample is part of a study of metastatic and nonmetastatic thyroid tumors. General study results and limits: The reported finding was significantly higher TCR beta diversity in malignant thyroid tumors relative to benign nodules, in blood and tumor.

The CDR3 spans 14 residues. V lost 0 bases and J lost 4, with 10 bases in between. CDR1 and CDR2 (germline): MGHRA, YSYEKL. Original handling: What underpinned the distant-metastasis classifier for papillary thyroid cancer was the set of CDR3 differences across clinicopathological groups. Via MiXCR, TCRdb re-called the PCR reads. The authors' filters were not applied to this entry. The data hold tens of thousands of clones, with approximately 25% observed a single time. The receptor's source is a female donor with papillary thyroid cancer or a benign thyroid nodule (not recorded which). Some clones in this sample may be carry-over from other donors' samples. The rearrangement joins TRBV4-1 to TRBJ2-7; D is perhaps TRBD1 (5 bases). The specimen was tumor tissue. The CDR3 coding sequence is TGCGCCAGCAGCCAAGATCAGGGCTGGTACGAGCAGTACTTC. As protein: CASSQDQGWYEQYF.